Below, 10 T cell receptor beta chains from the same sample are listed, as sequenced in a study of identical twins. TCRdb reprocessed the 5' RACE reads via MiXCR and lists one record per CDR3 protein. The sample has hundreds of thousands of distinct CDR3 sequences; about 20% are singletons. This sample was shared with a second study, whose subject was T cells expressing NK-cell markers.

What was sequenced was PBMCs. The receptors derive from a woman aged 18-29 years in good health.

The V and J genes are TRBV24-1 and TRBJ2-1; D remains ambiguous. There are 14 residues in the CDR3. The germline V and J ends were trimmed by 4 bases and 8 bases, with 14 bases remaining between them. In germline, CDR1 is KGHDR, CDR2 SFDVKD. CDR3 nucleotide sequence: TGTGCCACCAGTGACGAGAGGACCGGCGATGAGCAGTTCTTC. Translated, it gives CATSDERTGDEQFF.

The chain links TRBV7-9 to TRBJ2-1; TRBD2 is a possible D gene (5 bases). The CDR3 runs 14 residues. The V gene lost 5 bases and the J gene lost 5 bases, with 13 bases spanning the gap. Germline assignment: CDR1 SEHNR and CDR2 FQNEAQ (reference sequence). CDR3 nucleotide sequence: TGTGCCAGCAGCCCCCCCGGGGAAAACAATGAGCAGTTCTTC. As protein: CASSPPGENNEQFF.

The V gene is TRBV3-1, the J gene TRBJ2-5, with 8 bases lining up with TRBD1. Losses at the gene ends were 2 bases for V and 3 bases for J; bases not matched to a gene: 11. The germline V gene has CDR1 LGHDT and CDR2 YNNKEL (reference sequence). CDR3 length: 17 amino acids. The CDR3 is CASSQTYRGWEEETQYF. CDR3 nucleotides: TGTGCCAGCAGCCAAACCTACAGGGGGTGGGAGGAAGAGACCCAGTACTTC.

The chain recombines TRBV10-3 with TRBJ2-5; D is unclear. CDR3 size: 15 residues. The germline CDR1 and CDR2 sequences are ENHRY and SYGVKD. The V end lost 4 bases, the J end lost 5 bases, and 17 bases lay between the germline ends. CDR3 in DNA: TGTGCCATCAGTGCGGAAAAGGGCCGGGCGGAGACCCAGTACTTC. The encoded protein is CAISAEKGRAETQYF.

This clonotype has a handful of counts. V usage is TRBV5-6 and J usage is TRBJ2-5; 7 nucleotides line up with TRBD1. Germline CDR1 and CDR2: SGHDT and YYEEEE. This CDR3 region has 16 residues. V shed 2 bases, J shed 2 bases, and the junction held 9 bases outside the gene matches. CDR3 region: CASSLHRDSSQETQYF. CDR3 nucleotides: TGTGCCAGCAGCTTACACCGGGACAGCTCACAAGAGACCCAGTACTTC.

This rearrangement joins TRBV5-5 to TRBJ1-2, with D uncertain. V shed 3 bases and J shed 3 bases, with 12 bases lying between them. This CDR3 is 14 amino acids long. Per the germline V gene, CDR1 is SGHKS and CDR2 is YYEKEE (reference sequence). CDR3 DNA: TGTGCCAGCAGCTCCGGACCAACAGACTATGGCTACACCTTC. It yields the protein CASSSGPTDYGYTF. Drawing the rest from reference TRBV5-5 and TRBJ1-2, the complete variable domain is DAGVTQSPTHLIKTRGQQVTLRCSPISGHKSVSWYQQVLGQGPQFIFQYYEKEERGRGNFPDRFSARQFPNYSSELNVNALLLGDSALYLCASSSGPTDYGYTFGSGTRLTVV.

In its sample, this clonotype was seen once. The gene calls are TRBV7-8 and TRBJ2-7, with D uncertain. From germline, CDR1 is SGHVS and CDR2 FQNEAQ. The V and J ends lost 4 bases and 2 bases respectively, with 12 bases between them. The CDR3 is 14 residues long. The CDR3 nucleotides are TGTGCCAGCAGCTCACCGGTGGCCCCCTACGAGCAGTACTTC. Translation: CASSSPVAPYEQYF. The full variable domain, completed using reference TRBV7-8 and TRBJ2-7, is GAGVSQSPRYKVAKRGQDVALRCDPISGHVSLFWYQQALGQGPEFLTYFQNEAQLDKSGLPSDRFFAERPEGSVSTLKIQRTQQEDSAVYLCASSSPVAPYEQYFGPGTRLTVT.

The sample holds a few counts of this clonotype. The gene calls are TRBV10-3 and TRBJ2-1; 12 bases line up with TRBD2. CDR1 and CDR2 from the germline V gene are ENHRY and SYGVKD. The J segment lost 4 bases and the V segment lost 11 bases, leaving 15 bases of the junction unmatched. CDR3 length equals 17 residues. CDR3 nucleotides: TGTGCCTCTGTCCCGACTAGCGGGGGCCGTGGATACAATGAGCAGTTCTTC. Its translation: CASVPTSGGRGYNEQFF.

A few counts support this clonotype. This chain uses TRBV29-1 with TRBJ2-7, with D unresolved. V was shortened by 3 bases and J by 6 bases, with 3 bases between the two germline ends. CDR3 length equals 9 residues. Germline V CDR1 and CDR2: SQVTM, ANQGSEA. CDR3 residues: CSVEGEQYF. As DNA, the CDR3 is TGCAGCGTTGAGGGCGAGCAGTACTTC.

This rearrangement joins TRBV7-9 to TRBJ2-7; 7 bases map to TRBD1. The CDR3 is 15 amino acids. Germline CDR1 and CDR2: SEHNR and FQNEAQ (reference sequence). J lost 0 bases, V lost 4 bases, and 6 bases had no gene match. This CDR3 is CASSSPDRSSYEQYF. The CDR3 DNA reads TGTGCCAGCAGCTCACCGGACAGGAGCTCCTACGAGCAGTACTTC.